The entry that follows covers one TCR beta chain sequence. Its specificity is unknown. An end of the junction does not agree with germline; a read error may underlie this. The data were obtained in a study of Graves' ophthalmopathy and Graves' hyperthyroidism. Study conclusions and caveats: Also, most clonotypes expanded in the thyroid above 0.001 frequency appeared in blood.

As the template, RNA transcripts were used to amplify TCR beta CDR3 regions. RT-PCR with HTBI primers came first, then second-round multiplex PCR. TCRdb used MiXCR to reprocess the multiplex PCR reads, holding one entry per CDR3 protein. Among 200,000 to 250,000 distinct CDR3 sequences listed, 20% to 25% were seen once. Germline loops: CDR1 KGHSH, CDR2 LQKENI. The CDR3 is 15 amino acids. Under 3 months in duration, the ophthalmopathy in affected donors had moderate-to-severe activity, CAS ≥3 and NOSPECS ≥4. The evidence that diagnosis relied on was clinical symptoms, serum thyroxine, TRAb, thyroid ultrasound and orbital computed tomography.

Sequenced material: peripheral blood. This chain links TRBV18 with TRBJ1-6; TRBD1 matches at 7 bases. The sequence derives from a woman between 50 and 59 years old with Graves' ophthalmopathy. In DNA, the CDR3 is TGTGCCAGCTCCCCCAGGGGGGGTGCCAATTCATCCCTCCACTTT. Protein: CASSPRGGANSSLHF.